This T cell receptor (beta chain) is from a study of identical twins. Points from the study as a whole: Reduced insertions were recorded for abundant cord blood beta clonotypes, with no such pattern in memory repertoires.

Healthy Caucasians made up all donors. As concerns this clonotype: The antigen remains undetermined.

Each cDNA held unique molecular identifiers, and template switching gave it a universal primer site. From the 5' RACE reads, TCRdb called clonotypes with MiXCR, one entry per CDR3 protein. The profile shows around 960,000 distinct CDR3 sequences, 9% to 15% of them singletons. These records were also assigned to another study, of yellow fever vaccine responses in identical twins.

The sequence derives from a woman aged 18-29 years in good health. The sequenced sample consisted of PBMCs.

CDR3 nucleotides: TGTGCCAGCAGGGCGGGACAGGTGAGCTCCTACGAGCAGTACTTC. This translates into CASRAGQVSSYEQYF. This sequence joins TRBV6-2 or TRBV6-3 and TRBJ2-7, with 8 bases lining up with TRBD1. The V gene end was trimmed by 6 bases and the J gene end by 0 bases; junction bases not matched to a gene: 7. The CDR3 spans 15 residues. Germline CDR1 and CDR2: MNHEY and SVGEGT.